This record covers a single TCR beta chain. No antigen is known for it. Time point: cycle 4 day 1 (C4D1), after more than 5 weeks of nivolumab. All patients experienced relapse after autologous stem cell transplantation, and brentuximab vedotin exposure was variable. This entry belongs to a study of PD-1 blockade in classical Hodgkin lymphoma. TCRdb's table, derived via immunoSEQ multiplex PCR, lists solely in-frame clones and lacks some. Of roughly 96,000 clones in the sample, 85% to 95% were seen once. Germline CDR1 SGDLS, CDR2 YYNGEE. Trimming took 3 bases from V and 5 from J, leaving 15 bases between them. The CDR3 runs to 15 residues. Study-wide points: In newly diagnosed patients, baseline TCR diversity was reportedly below that of healthy donors.

This rearrangement joins TRBV9 to TRBJ1-5; D is perhaps TRBD1 (5 bases). Sequenced here: peripheral blood mononuclear cells (PBMCs), sampled before the fourth cycle of nivolumab. This receptor was obtained from a human donor with classical Hodgkin lymphoma. Here the CDR3 reads CASSGRPGGDQPQHF. The CDR3 DNA reads as TGTGCCAGCAGCGGACGGCCCGGGGGTGATCAGCCCCAGCATTTT. Supplemented by reference TRBV9 and TRBJ1-5, the full variable domain reads DSGVTQTPKHLITATGQRVTLRCSPRSGDLSVYWYQQSLDQGLQFLIQYYNGEERAKGNILERFSAQQFPDLHSELNLSSLELGDSALYFCASSGRPGGDQPQHFGDGTRLSIL.